One and the same sample provided the 13 T cell receptor beta chains below, sequenced in a study of control samples from healthy donors and cancer patients. The data were produced by immunoSEQ multiplex PCR, yet TCRdb's version contains in-frame clones alone and is incomplete. The data show about 160,000 clones, around 94% seen once. Input material: PBMCs. The receptors here all came from a man aged 60 to 75 with colorectal cancer.

In the case of this clone: Relative to the germline gene, one junction end is altered; a read error may explain this. This specimen includes other DNA sequences encoding the same CDR3. The chain links TRBV19 to TRBJ1-1; 7 bases fit TRBD1. The CDR3 contains 13 residues. Germline CDR1 reads LNHDA; CDR2 reads SQIVND (reference sequence). In nucleotides, the CDR3 is TGTGCCAGTAGTGTAGACAGGGACACTGAAGCTTTCTTT. Translating it yields CASSVDRDTEAFF.

The V gene is TRBV12-3 or TRBV12-4, the J gene TRBJ2-3; D gene ambiguous. The CDR3 extends over 11 amino acids. The V gene lost 1 base and the J gene lost 6 bases, with 2 bases spanning the gap. The CDR3 coding sequence is TGTGCCAGCAGTTTAGGTGATACGCAGTATTTT. It codes for CASSLGDTQYF.

The V and J genes are TRBV10-3 and TRBJ1-1; a weak D match, TRBD1 (5 bases). The CDR3 has 14 residues. Trimming cost V 6 bases and J 2 bases, with 13 bases left between them. CDR1 is ENHRY and CDR2 is SYGVKD in the germline V gene. In nucleotides, the CDR3 is TGTGCCATCAGCCCCGGGACCGCAAACACTGAAGCTTTCTTT. This gives the protein CAISPGTANTEAFF.

The chain uses TRBV19 and TRBJ1-2; TRBD1 matches at 8 bases. CDR1 LNHDA and CDR2 SQIVND come from the germline V gene (reference sequence). This CDR3 has 15 amino acids. V was pared by 5 bases and J by 2 bases, with 7 bases of the junction left unmatched. Here the CDR3 DNA reads TGTGCCAGTAGTGGAGGGACAGGATCCAACTATGGCTACACCTTC. This encodes CASSGGTGSNYGYTF. The full variable domain, rest sourced from reference TRBV19 and TRBJ1-2, is DGGITQSPKYLFRKEGQNVTLSCEQNLNHDAMYWYRQDPGQGLRLIYYSQIVNDFQKGDIAEGYSVSREKKESFPLTVTSAQKNPTAFYLCASSGGTGSNYGYTFGSGTRLTVV.

This chain connects TRBV4-1 to TRBJ2-2; 7 bases are a match to TRBD1. The germline gives CDR1 MGHRA, CDR2 YSYEKL. The J segment lost 0 bases and the V segment lost 4 bases, leaving 5 bases of the junction unmatched. The CDR3 has 16 residues. The CDR3 nucleotides are TGCGCCAGCAGCCCGGCAGGGGGAACGAACACCGGGGAGCTGTTTTTT. Protein product: CASSPAGGTNTGELFF.

The chain is built from TRBV19 and TRBJ2-2; no definite D call. The germline CDR1 and CDR2 sequences are LNHDA and SQIVND (reference sequence). The CDR3 consists of 16 residues. Between the trimmed V and J ends, which lost 1 base and 1 base, there was a span of 10 bases. CDR3 amino acids: CASSIGQALNTGELFF. The CDR3 bases are TGTGCCAGTAGTATAGGGCAGGCCCTGAACACCGGGGAGCTGTTTTTT.

The J gene is TRBJ1-1, the V gene TRBV4-1; D possibly corresponds to TRBD1 (5 bases). The V end lost 0 bases, the J end lost 8 bases, and 10 bases lay between the germline ends. CDR3 length: 13 residues. The V gene's germline CDR1 is MGHRA and CDR2 YSYEKL. The CDR3 is CASSQEGEVEAFF. CDR3 sequence (DNA): TGCGCCAGCAGCCAAGAGGGGGAGGTGGAAGCTTTCTTT.

This chain joins TRBV6-5 and TRBJ2-7; no clear D. The CDR3 is 12 amino acids. Deletions cut 2 bases from V and 5 bases from J, with 7 bases between. Germline V gene lookup returns CDR1 MNHEY and CDR2 SVGAGI. CDR3 sequence (DNA): TGTGCCAGCAGTTACGGGCTGAACGAGCAGTACTTC. Protein sequence: CASSYGLNEQYF.

The chain joins TRBV3-1 (or the pseudogene TRBV3-2) to TRBJ1-1, with D hard to call. The CDR3 totals 15 residues. V lost 3 bases, J lost 1 base, and 12 bases lay in between. Germline loops: CDR1 LGHDT, CDR2 YNNKEL (reference sequence). The CDR3 nucleotides are TGTGCCAGCAGCCACGTCGGACGGGGGAACACTGAAGCTTTCTTT. This translates into CASSHVGRGNTEAFF.

The rearrangement uses TRBV5-8 and TRBJ1-1, with 7 positions matching TRBD1. The V gene end was trimmed by 4 bases and the J gene end by 6 bases; junction bases not matched to a gene: 3. The germline CDR1 and CDR2 sequences are SGHTS and YDEGEE. The CDR3 spans 12 residues. For the CDR3, the DNA is TGTGCCAGCAGCCGTGACAGGGCTGAAGCTTTCTTT. Amino acid sequence: CASSRDRAEAFF.

The J gene is TRBJ2-3, the V gene TRBV4-1; unclear D gene. Trimming pared 0 bases from V and 0 bases from J, leaving 7 bases between. Germline V lookup: CDR1 MGHRA, CDR2 YSYEKL. The CDR3 runs to 15 residues. CDR3 in amino acids: CASSQERRSTDTQYF. The CDR3 DNA reads as TGCGCCAGCAGCCAAGAGAGGCGGAGCACAGATACGCAGTATTTT.

V is TRBV6-5 and J is TRBJ2-7, with D unclear. Trimming stripped 6 bases from V and 0 bases from J, with 12 bases between. CDR1 and CDR2 from the germline V gene are MNHEY and SVGAGI. The CDR3 is made up of 14 amino acids. CDR3 DNA: TGTGCCAGCAGCCCACGTAGGAGCTCCTACGAGCAGTACTTC. Translation: CASSPRRSSYEQYF.

The chain is built from TRBV18 and TRBJ1-6; D gene unclear. The germline CDR1 and CDR2 sequences are KGHSH and LQKENI. The CDR3 extends over 17 amino acids. Trimming removed 2 bases from V and 1 base from J, with 12 bases in between. CDR3: CASSPLRGGSYNSPLHF. The CDR3 DNA sequence: TGTGCCAGCTCACCATTACGGGGTGGGTCCTATAATTCACCCCTCCACTTT. Full variable domain (rest looked up from reference TRBV18 and TRBJ1-6): NAGVMQNPRHLVRRRGQEARLRCSPMKGHSHVYWYRQLPEEGLKFMVYLQKENIIDESGMPKERFSAEFPKEGPSILRIQQVVRGDSAAYFCASSPLRGGSYNSPLHFGNGTRLTVT.